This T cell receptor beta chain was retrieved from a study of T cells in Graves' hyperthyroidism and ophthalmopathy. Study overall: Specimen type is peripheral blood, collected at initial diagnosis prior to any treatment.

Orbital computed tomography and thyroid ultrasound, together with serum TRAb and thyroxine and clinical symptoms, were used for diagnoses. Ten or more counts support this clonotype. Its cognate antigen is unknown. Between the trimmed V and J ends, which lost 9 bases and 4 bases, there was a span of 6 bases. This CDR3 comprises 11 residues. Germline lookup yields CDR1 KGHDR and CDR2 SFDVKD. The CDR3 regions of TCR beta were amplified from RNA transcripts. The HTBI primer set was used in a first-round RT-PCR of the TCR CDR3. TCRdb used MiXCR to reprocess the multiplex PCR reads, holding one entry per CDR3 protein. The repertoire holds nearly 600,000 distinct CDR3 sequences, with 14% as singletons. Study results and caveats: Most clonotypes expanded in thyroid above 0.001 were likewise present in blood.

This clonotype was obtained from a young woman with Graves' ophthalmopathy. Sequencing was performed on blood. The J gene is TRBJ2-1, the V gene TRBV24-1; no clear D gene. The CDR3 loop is CATGRYNEQFF. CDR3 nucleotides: TGTGCCACCGGCAGATACAATGAGCAGTTCTTC.